This T cell receptor beta chain is from a study of identical twins (dated by TCRdb to 2015 to 2016). Describing the broader study: TCR alpha and beta repertoires from monozygotic twins, unrelated adults of various ages and cord blood were deep-sequenced to test whether fetal clonotypes persist. To rule out contamination, the twin experiments were replicated at different times with different library preparation protocols.

Deletion took 2 bases off V and 6 bases off J, with a span of 13 bases between the germline ends. Reading from cysteine to phenylalanine, the CDR3 counts 14 amino acids. Only the CDR3 part of the read is kept: 42 bases, read in frame from the first base. Every donor in the study was a healthy Caucasian. Overall study outcomes, separate from this receptor: Fewer insertions were carried by abundant cord blood beta clonotypes; a weaker similar trend was observed in young adult naive repertoires, while no such trend was observed in memory repertoires. Recombination models systematically underestimated out-of-frame TCR alpha sharing in monozygotic twins but agreed with sharing between unrelated individuals. Zero-insertion analyses could be partly confounded by invariant T cells such as MAIT and iNKT, though diverse VJ usage argued against such confounding for most clonotypes. Compared with coincidental sharing between unrelated individuals, out-of-frame TCR alpha sequences shared between twins showed an excess of sequences with low generation probability. Because the same donors could not be followed over many years, the conclusions relied on cross-sectional statistical analysis. Excess twin sharing in beta out-of-frame sequences was weaker because fewer shared sequences lowered the signal-to-noise ratio.

Receptor libraries were prepared by 5' RACE. Sequencing relied on an Illumina HiSeq 2000. Template switching introduced a universal primer binding site; the final cDNA contained a unique molecular identifier, enabling accurate counting of TCR cDNA molecules. Specific primers in the conserved constant-segment region were used to synthesize first-strand cDNA for the TCR alpha and beta chains. Each cDNA library was double barcoded, with a SMART-Mk sample barcode plus Illumina barcodes, to control for contamination. TruSeq adapter sequences along with Illumina sample barcodes were introduced in two successive PCR steps. The Illumina HiSeq platform was used with custom primers to sequence TCR alpha and beta cDNA libraries. In the paper's pipeline: Raw reads were processed with MiGEC to extract unique molecular identifiers, and MiXCR was used to determine CDR3 positions. For each individual, recombination models were inferred using an EM algorithm with the repgenHMM and IGoR tools. The analysis of shared clonotypes was done with the tcR package in R, with sharing normalized by the product of cloneset sizes. To study raw recombination free of thymic and clonal selection effects, out-of-frame nonproductive sequences were analyzed. TCRdb applied fastp at Q25 and MiXCR to the public reads, then kept only in-frame beta chains. CDR3 protein duplicates are merged, each entry listing the most common genes and DNA. TCRdb's processing, not the authors', yielded these V and J calls. The sample has 1.5 million or so distinct CDR3 sequences on record, less than 40% of them singletons. In total, the top ten clones hold about 0.27% of the sample.

In its sample, this clonotype was seen many times. What this receptor recognizes is not known. No much larger clone is present one base from it, and per-base qualities are unavailable. What was sequenced was cord blood. Rearrangement joined TRBV12-3 or TRBV12-4 to TRBJ1-2, and perhaps TRBD1 as D gene, on 6 matching bases. The source is a newborn girl in good health. The DNA sequence is TGTGCCAGCAGTTTATATCGGACAGAGGATGGCTACACCTTC. This is translated as CASSLYRTEDGYTF.